This TCR beta chain was identified during a study of PD-1 blockade in classical Hodgkin lymphoma. At the level of the study: Patients had nivolumab dosed at 3 mg/kg, delivered intravenously every 2 weeks.

Here immunoSEQ multiplex PCR was the method, and the copy in TCRdb shows in-frame clones only, minus some. The sample holds tens of thousands of clones; roughly 70% are singletons and the top ten take 3.3%. In the case of this clone: What it binds is not known.

CDR1 is SGHRS, CDR2 YFSETQ, per germline. The CDR3 runs 14 residues. V was pared by 3 bases and J by 7 bases, with 13 bases between. Study results and caveats: Initiation of nivolumab under 1 year after ASCT led to exclusion of patients.

Every patient was affected by relapse after autologous stem cell transplantation, while exposure to brentuximab vedotin was not uniform. The TCR was taken from a human donor with classical Hodgkin lymphoma. The rearrangement uses TRBV5-1 and TRBJ1-4; D gene uncertain. The sample in question was peripheral blood mononuclear cells (PBMCs), obtained before the second cycle of nivolumab. CDR3 sequence (DNA): TGCGCCAGCAGCTCCGACCGGTGGAGTGAAAAACTGTTTTTT. This gives the protein CASSSDRWSEKLFF. Full variable domain (missing parts from reference TRBV5-1 and TRBJ1-4): KAGVTQTPRYLIKTRGQQVTLSCSPISGHRSVSWYQQTPGQGLQFLFEYFSETQRNKGNFPGRFSGRQFSNSRSEMNVSTLELGDSALYLCASSSDRWSEKLFFGSGTQLSVL.